A single sample is the source of the 18 T cell receptor beta chains below, sequenced in a study of cytomegalovirus exposure and HLA in healthy donors. The PCR was carried out with 60 Vbeta primers and 13 Jbeta primers. TCRdb keeps only in-frame clones here, not all; method: immunoSEQ multiplex PCR. The table records nearly 100,000 clones, roughly a tenth of them present only once. The sample was PBMCs. Source of these receptors: a middle-aged man in good health and CMV-seropositive.

Only a few counts were recorded for this clone. The chain recombines TRBV6-1 with TRBJ2-7; D is perhaps TRBD1 (5 bases). V lost 7 bases and J 3 bases, leaving 13 bases between the germline ends. Germline CDR1 MNHNS, CDR2 SASEGT. The CDR3 sequence is 13 residues long. This chain's CDR3 is CASTRRGNYEQYF. The CDR3 DNA is TGTGCCAGCACTAGAAGGGGAAACTACGAGCAGTACTTC.

The chain couples TRBV5-1 to TRBJ1-5; D ambiguous. V gave up 3 bases and J gave up 5 bases, with 21 bases separating them. The CDR3 runs to 17 residues. Germline V gives CDR1 SGHRS, CDR2 YFSETQ. CDR3 DNA: TGCGCCAGCAGCTCTCCCTCAGGTGGAGGATGGGATCAGCCCCAGCATTTT. Translated, it gives CASSSPSGGGWDQPQHF. Full variable domain (remainder filled in from reference TRBV5-1 and TRBJ1-5): KAGVTQTPRYLIKTRGQQVTLSCSPISGHRSVSWYQQTPGQGLQFLFEYFSETQRNKGNFPGRFSGRQFSNSRSEMNVSTLELGDSALYLCASSSPSGGGWDQPQHFGDGTRLSIL.

The rearrangement links TRBV4-1 to TRBJ1-5, with 7 bases lining up with TRBD1. There are 14 residues in the CDR3. With 3 bases clipped from V and 7 bases from J, the junction kept 6 bases outside the gene matches. CDR1 and CDR2 (germline): MGHRA, YSYEKL. In DNA form, the CDR3 reads TGCGCCAGCAGCCAGTTACAGGGGACCCAGCCCCAGCATTTT. Its protein product is CASSQLQGTQPQHF.

This clone showed up just a few times. The chain has TRBV28 and TRBJ2-1; 8 positions match TRBD2. This CDR3 region has 14 residues. V shed 6 bases and J 8 bases; nucleotides not matched to a gene: 9. Germline lookup yields CDR1 MDHEN and CDR2 SYDVKM. The CDR3, as DNA: TGTGCCAGCAGGGGTGGGACTAGTATGGATGAGCAGTTCTTC. This sequence encodes CASRGGTSMDEQFF.

The gene calls are TRBV28 and TRBJ1-1; TRBD1 is a possible D gene (6 bases). This CDR3 has 13 residues. Germline CDR1 and CDR2: MDHEN and SYDVKM. Trimming left V 6 bases short and J 5 bases short, with 13 bases between. As DNA, the CDR3 is TGTGCCAGCAGCCTAACAGGGCGGACTGAAGCTTTCTTT. This encodes CASSLTGRTEAFF.

This clone was seen a handful of times. This chain connects TRBV6-1 to TRBJ1-5; D is undetermined. There are 16 residues in the CDR3. Per germline, CDR1 MNHNS and CDR2 SASEGT. Trimming stripped 1 base from V and 0 bases from J, with 10 bases between. The CDR3 spells CASSEVPDYSNQPQHF. DNA of the CDR3: TGTGCCAGCAGTGAAGTGCCAGACTATAGCAATCAGCCCCAGCATTTT.

This clone was detected only a few times. J is TRBJ2-2 and V is TRBV5-5; TRBD2 aligns across 10 bases. The V and J ends lost 3 bases and 7 bases, in that order; junction bases with no gene match: 6. Germline assignment: CDR1 SGHKS and CDR2 YYEKEE (reference sequence). The CDR3 sequence is 15 residues long. This CDR3 is CASSSLAGVVGELFF. Here the CDR3 DNA reads TGTGCCAGCAGCTCTCTAGCGGGAGTGGTCGGGGAGCTGTTTTTT. Looking up the rest from reference TRBV5-5 and TRBJ2-2 gives the full variable domain: DAGVTQSPTHLIKTRGQQVTLRCSPISGHKSVSWYQQVLGQGPQFIFQYYEKEERGRGNFPDRFSARQFPNYSSELNVNALLLGDSALYLCASSSLAGVVGELFFGEGSRLTVL.

This clone has more than one count but fewer than ten. The chain is built from TRBV6-4 and TRBJ2-6; D call uncertain. Germline assignment: CDR1 MRHNA and CDR2 SNTAGT. V gave up 2 bases and J gave up 0 bases, with 5 bases separating them. This CDR3 is 15 amino acids long. The CDR3 is CASSDISSGANVLTF. The CDR3 region has the DNA TGTGCCAGCAGTGACATCAGCTCTGGGGCCAACGTCCTGACTTTC.

The genes are TRBV12-5 and TRBJ2-1; TRBD1 matches at 12 bases. The V gene end was trimmed by 5 bases and the J gene end by 9 bases; junction bases not matched to a gene: 8. The CDR3 loop spans 15 amino acids. CDR1 LGHNT and CDR2 FRNRAP come from the germline V gene. The CDR3 region is CASGLPGQGAGEQFF. CDR3 nucleotide sequence: TGTGCTAGTGGTCTACCGGGACAGGGGGCCGGTGAGCAGTTCTTC.

This clone turned up a few times. The chain is built from TRBV9 and TRBJ2-6, with D maybe TRBD1 (6 bases). The CDR3 consists of 13 residues. Per germline, CDR1 SGDLS and CDR2 YYNGEE. Between the trimmed V and J ends, which lost 1 base and 10 bases, there was a span of 9 bases. In nucleotides, the CDR3 is TGTGCCAGCAGCGTAACCCAGGGGAACGTCCTGACTTTC. The encoded protein is CASSVTQGNVLTF.

The rearrangement joins TRBV4-1 to TRBJ2-1, with D possibly TRBD2 on 6 matching bases. The CDR3 spans 16 residues. V gave up 4 bases and J gave up 6 bases, with 19 bases separating them. In germline, CDR1 is MGHRA, CDR2 YSYEKL. In nucleotides, the CDR3 is TGCGCCAGCAGCCCCGCCCGGGGCGGGATCGGCAATGAGCAGTTCTTC. It translates to CASSPARGGIGNEQFF.

This clone was observed a handful of times. The chain has TRBV5-1 and TRBJ2-6; D call uncertain. The CDR3 extends over 14 amino acids. The V end lost 0 bases, the J end lost 4 bases, and 5 bases lay between the germline ends. Germline V gene sequence: CDR1 SGHRS, CDR2 YFSETQ. The CDR3 DNA reads as TGCGCCAGCAGCTTGGAAGCCGGGGCCAACGTCCTGACTTTC. It encodes CASSLEAGANVLTF.

V and J are TRBV14 and TRBJ1-2, with D tentatively TRBD1 (5 bases). V was pared by 3 bases and J by 4 bases, with 12 bases between. The CDR3 covers 14 residues. Germline CDR1 SGHDN, CDR2 FVKESK. The CDR3 loop reads CASSQGQGGYGYTF. The CDR3 nucleotides read TGTGCCAGCAGCCAGGGGCAGGGTGGCTATGGCTACACCTTC.

The chain couples TRBV5-1 to TRBJ1-5, with 8 bases identical to TRBD1. The CDR3 totals 13 residues. Germline loops: CDR1 SGHRS, CDR2 YFSETQ. V shed 7 bases and J 4 bases; nucleotides not matched to a gene: 4. CDR3 in amino acids: CASSQGENQPQHF. As DNA, the CDR3 is TGCGCCAGCTCACAGGGGGAGAATCAGCCCCAGCATTTT.

The chain couples TRBV28 to TRBJ1-5; 7 positions agree with TRBD1. The CDR3 contains 14 residues. Germline V gives CDR1 MDHEN, CDR2 SYDVKM. V shed 2 bases and J 2 bases; nucleotides not matched to a gene: 0. The CDR3 region has the DNA TGTGCCAGCAGTTTAACAGGGGGCAATCAGCCCCAGCATTTT. Amino acid sequence: CASSLTGGNQPQHF.

This clone was detected a few times. V and J are TRBV7-8 and TRBJ2-1; TRBD2 agrees at 8 bases. The CDR3 totals 15 residues. V was clipped by 5 bases and J by 7 bases; unmatched bases: 10. CDR1 is SGHVS, CDR2 FQNEAQ, per germline. The CDR3 protein is CASSPGLGYTNEQFF. For the CDR3, the DNA is TGTGCCAGCAGCCCGGGACTAGGGTATACAAATGAGCAGTTCTTC. Combining the CDR3 with reference TRBV7-8 and TRBJ2-1 gives the whole variable domain GAGVSQSPRYKVAKRGQDVALRCDPISGHVSLFWYQQALGQGPEFLTYFQNEAQLDKSGLPSDRFFAERPEGSVSTLKIQRTQQEDSAVYLCASSPGLGYTNEQFFGPGTRLTVL.

A few counts support this clone. The chain is built from TRBV10-3 and TRBJ2-3, with D tentatively TRBD2 (5 bases). Trimming removed 2 bases at V and 5 bases at J, with 5 bases between. There are 12 residues in the CDR3. CDR1 and CDR2 (germline): ENHRY, SYGVKD. The CDR3 protein is CAISESGDTQYF. For the CDR3, the DNA is TGTGCCATCAGTGAGAGCGGAGATACGCAGTATTTT.

This sequence joins TRBV4-1 and TRBJ2-5; D unclear. Germline V gives CDR1 MGHRA, CDR2 YSYEKL. CDR3 length equals 17 residues. The V end was cut by 6 bases, the J end by 3 bases, with 23 bases between. CDR3 bases: TGCGCCAGCAGTGCACTCCACTTACCAACCCAAGAAGAGACCCAGTACTTC. Its translation is CASSALHLPTQEETQYF.